This passage covers 11 T cell receptor beta chains from one sample sequenced in a study of identical twins. TCRdb re-called the 5' RACE reads with MiXCR, one entry per CDR3 protein. This sample carries 550,000 to 700,000 distinct CDR3 sequences, around a tenth of them seen once, and the ten largest clones take more than 2.5%. The same data also went into a second study, on yellow fever vaccine responses in identical twins.

Sequences were obtained from PBMCs. The source of these receptors is a woman aged 18-29 years in good health.

The gene calls are TRBV6-1 and TRBJ2-1, with D maybe TRBD1 (6 bases). Per the germline V gene, CDR1 is MNHNS and CDR2 is SASEGT. V gave up 6 bases and J gave up 7 bases, with 16 bases separating them. CDR3 length: 14 residues. The CDR3 nucleotides read TGTGCCAGCAGCCGGGCAGGGGAAAGGAATGAGCAGTTCTTC. Its protein is CASSRAGERNEQFF.

Only a few counts were recorded for this clonotype. CDR3 bases: TGTGCCAGCTCACCCGACCGTTGGGGGAACTCTGGAAACACCATATATTTT. This translates into CASSPDRWGNSGNTIYF. The J gene is TRBJ1-3, the V gene TRBV18, with D perhaps matching TRBD1 (5 bases). Trimming stripped 3 bases from V and 0 bases from J, with 15 bases between. The CDR3 has 17 amino acids. Germline V CDR1 and CDR2: KGHSH, LQKENI.

This clonotype was picked up many times. This chain joins TRBV6-2 or TRBV6-3 and TRBJ2-3; D is undetermined. The V gene lost 0 bases and the J gene lost 2 bases, with 6 bases spanning the gap. Germline V gene lookup returns CDR1 MNHEY and CDR2 SVGEGT. The CDR3 contains 14 residues. The CDR3 coding sequence is TGTGCCAGCAGTTACTCAGGGCCCACAGATACGCAGTATTTT. Translated, it gives CASSYSGPTDTQYF.

This clonotype was seen ten or more times. The rearrangement links TRBV7-9 to TRBJ2-2; D is unresolved. CDR3 length: 13 amino acids. The V gene's germline CDR1 is SEHNR and CDR2 FQNEAQ (reference sequence). V was cut by 6 bases and J by 2 bases, with 7 bases left in between. CDR3 residues: CASRGRNTGELFF. CDR3 in DNA: TGTGCCAGCAGGGGTAGAAACACCGGGGAGCTGTTTTTT.

This chain connects TRBV7-6 to TRBJ2-1, with 11 bases aligning to TRBD2. The ends lost 5 bases at V and 10 bases at J; junction bases unmatched: 10. This CDR3 region has 15 residues. Germline V gene sequence: CDR1 SGHVS, CDR2 FNYEAQ. CDR3 nucleotide sequence: TGTGCCAGCAGCATACTAGCGGGGGCGCTTGGGGAGCAGTTCTTC. It codes for CASSILAGALGEQFF.

This clonotype has more than one count but fewer than ten. V is TRBV9 and J is TRBJ2-3; 8 nucleotides align to TRBD2. This CDR3 spans 14 amino acids. Per germline, CDR1 SGDLS and CDR2 YYNGEE. Unmatched junction bases numbered 4, after V lost 3 bases and J lost 4 bases. The DNA for the CDR3 is TGTGCCAGCAGCGCCTACGGGGGGGCAGATACGCAGTATTTT. Translation: CASSAYGGADTQYF.

This clonotype was recorded a few times. This rearrangement joins TRBV3-1 to TRBJ2-1; TRBD2 might be the D (6 bases). The V end lost 2 bases, the J end lost 8 bases, and 28 bases lay between the germline ends. CDR3 size: 19 residues. Germline assignment: CDR1 LGHDT and CDR2 YNNKEL (reference sequence). CDR3 loop: CASSQPLKSGGARWDEQFF. In nucleotides, the CDR3 is TGTGCCAGCAGCCAACCGTTGAAAAGCGGCGGGGCCAGGTGGGATGAGCAGTTCTTC.

A few counts support this clonotype. The rearrangement links TRBV3-1 to TRBJ2-6; D uncertain. The CDR3 runs to 16 residues. Trimming stripped 4 bases from V and 2 bases from J, with 12 bases between. Germline values: CDR1 LGHDT, CDR2 YNNKEL (reference sequence). CDR3 DNA sequence: TGTGCCAGCAGCCGCCGCCCGGGCCCTGGGGCCAACGTCCTGACTTTC. Protein product: CASSRRPGPGANVLTF.

This clonotype was picked up a small number of times. The chain joins TRBV12-3 or TRBV12-4 to TRBJ2-1, with 11 bases identical to TRBD2. Trimming took 6 bases from V and 7 from J; bases not matched to a gene: 11. The CDR3 totals 16 residues. CDR3 coding DNA: TGTGCCAGCAGCTTCTTAGCGGGGGGGCTTTTGAATGAGCAGTTCTTC. This sequence encodes CASSFLAGGLLNEQFF.

The chain couples TRBV6-1 to TRBJ1-1; D remains unclear. The CDR3 spans 14 residues. Between the trimmed V and J ends, which lost 8 bases and 3 bases, there was a span of 16 bases. Germline-derived CDR1 and CDR2 are MNHNS and SASEGT. The CDR3 loop is CASEESYRYTEAFF. CDR3 bases: TGTGCCAGCGAGGAGTCTTACAGATACACTGAAGCTTTCTTT.

This clonotype has at least ten counts. This chain connects TRBV28 to TRBJ1-5, with D possibly TRBD1 on 5 matching bases. V was trimmed by 6 bases and J by 5 bases, leaving 17 bases between them. Per germline, CDR1 MDHEN and CDR2 SYDVKM. This CDR3 is built from 15 residues. The CDR3 loop reads CASRSSEGQDQPQHF. CDR3 sequence (DNA): TGTGCCAGCAGATCCTCCGAGGGGCAAGATCAGCCCCAGCATTTT. The whole variable domain, remainder taken from reference TRBV28 and TRBJ1-5, is DVKVTQSSRYLVKRTGEKVFLECVQDMDHENMFWYRQDPGLGLRLIYFSYDVKMKEKGDIPEGYSVSREKKERFSLILESASTNQTSMYLCASRSSEGQDQPQHFGDGTRLSIL.